There are a few counts of the clone carrying this TCR beta chain. The sample comes from a study of blood T cell repertoires in COVID-19. About the research overall: Nucleic acid was either cDNA or gDNA, and it came from T cells, B-cell-depleted T cells, or PBMCs.

Sequenced by immunoSEQ multiplex PCR; TCRdb stores in-frame clones only, minus some. The repertoire includes a few hundred thousand clones, 82% of them detected once, and 3% to 4% sits in the top ten. Trimming stripped 6 bases from V and 7 bases from J, with 18 bases between. CDR1 is MDHEN and CDR2 is SYDVKM in the germline V gene. The CDR3 totals 14 residues. The sample taken for sequencing was peripheral blood. The sequence was obtained from a woman older than 75 with acute or convalescent COVID-19. The V gene is TRBV28, the J gene TRBJ1-2; D may be TRBD1 (6 bases). The DNA for the CDR3 is TGTGCCAGCAGACCTACAGGGATTTTGCGTGGCTACACCTTC. Translation gives CASRPTGILRGYTF.